The 16 T cell receptor beta chains below come from one sample, sequenced in a study of blood T cells in healthy people across ages. The authors ran a second PCR of roughly 6 to 12 cycles using a sample-barcoded 5' primer and a J-beta primer mix. TCRdb used MiXCR to reprocess the 5' RACE reads, holding one entry per CDR3 protein. The sample yields over 1,300,000 distinct CDR3 sequences, 59% seen once. The specimen sequenced was blood. Receptors originate from a man younger than 35 in good health.

This clonotype was found a few times. This chain connects TRBV20-1 to TRBJ2-7, with D possibly being TRBD1 or TRBD2 (5 bases each). The CDR3 consists of 13 residues. Trimming took off 1 base at V and 0 bases at J, with 7 bases between the two ends. Per germline, CDR1 DFQATT and CDR2 SNEGSKA (reference sequence). CDR3 amino acids: CSARGGISYEQYF. CDR3 nucleotides: TGCAGTGCTAGAGGGGGGATCTCCTACGAGCAGTACTTC.

This clonotype turned up a few times. The chain combines TRBV4-2 with TRBJ2-1; TRBD2 matches at 7 bases. This CDR3 is built from 17 residues. Germline assignment: CDR1 LGHNA and CDR2 YNFKEQ. V lost 5 bases, J lost 5 bases, and 15 bases stayed unmatched. The CDR3 here is CASSSPLPGLSHNEQFF. Written as DNA, the CDR3 is TGTGCCAGCAGCTCCCCGCTCCCGGGACTATCTCACAATGAGCAGTTCTTC.

Concerning this clonotype: This CDR3 is missing its conserved last phenylalanine or tryptophan, likely due to a read error. The V gene is TRBV20-1, the J gene TRBJ2-3, with TRBD2 as a possible D gene (5 bases). Germline V gene lookup returns CDR1 DFQATT and CDR2 SNEGSKA (reference sequence). V was clipped by 7 bases and J by 6 bases, with 14 bases between them. The CDR3 has 12 amino acids. The CDR3, as DNA: TGCAGTGTGACACCTAGAGGGGATACGCAGTATTCT. This translates into CSVTPRGDTQYS.

The V and J genes are TRBV6-5 and TRBJ2-3; the D is unclear. Germline CDR1 and CDR2: MNHEY and SVGAGI. This CDR3 is built from 13 residues. V shed 6 bases and J shed 3 bases, with 10 bases lying between them. The CDR3 loop reads CASRPIRTDTQYF. CDR3 DNA: TGTGCCAGCAGACCGATCAGGACAGATACGCAGTATTTT.

This clonotype was observed a few times. V and J are TRBV4-1 and TRBJ1-4; the match to TRBD1 covers 7 bases. The junction had 12 bases not matched to a gene; V was cut back by 3 bases and J by 8 bases. Germline V gives CDR1 MGHRA, CDR2 YSYEKL. This CDR3 is 16 amino acids long. CDR3 DNA: TGCGCCAGCAGCCAGTCAGAACGGGACAGCGTCGAAAAACTGTTTTTT. It translates to CASSQSERDSVEKLFF.

The gene calls are TRBV6-2 or TRBV6-3 and TRBJ2-3; D possibly corresponds to TRBD1 (6 bases). Germline CDR1 is MNHEY and CDR2 is SVGEGT. The CDR3 sequence is 14 residues long. V lost 4 bases and J 4 bases, leaving 12 bases between the germline ends. The CDR3 DNA is TGTGCCAGCAGTTCAGGGGCCAGTTCAGATACGCAGTATTTT. This translates into CASSSGASSDTQYF.

The chain uses TRBV6-5 and TRBJ1-1, with TRBD1 as a possible D gene (5 bases). Germline CDR1 is MNHEY and CDR2 is SVGAGI. V was shortened by 5 bases and J by 11 bases, with 21 bases between the two germline ends. The CDR3 consists of 14 residues. The CDR3, as DNA: TGTGCCAGCAGTCTAACCGGGACGGGGGGTGTCGCTTTCTTT. Translating gives CASSLTGTGGVAFF.

The gene calls are TRBV6-6 and TRBJ1-1; weak D call: TRBD1 (5 bases). The CDR3 spans 12 residues. Trimming left V 2 bases short and J 6 bases short, with 7 bases between. Per germline, CDR1 MNHNY and CDR2 SVGAGI (reference sequence). CDR3 region: CASSYTGPEAFF. CDR3 nucleotide sequence: TGTGCCAGCAGTTACACGGGACCTGAAGCTTTCTTT.

The V and J genes are TRBV29-1 and TRBJ2-3; TRBD2 might be the D (6 bases). Germline values: CDR1 SQVTM, CDR2 ANQGSEA. The CDR3 sequence is 15 residues long. V lost 7 bases, J lost 2 bases, and 19 bases lay in between. CDR3 protein: CSALREAASTDTQYF. The CDR3 DNA follows: TGCAGCGCCCTAAGGGAGGCAGCATCCACAGATACGCAGTATTTT.

The rearrangement uses TRBV2 and TRBJ2-7; maybe TRBD2 (6 bases). The CDR3 sequence is 15 residues long. Germline assignment: CDR1 SNHLY and CDR2 FYNNEI. The ends were cut back, 8 bases at V and 1 base at J, with 18 bases in the middle. The CDR3 spells CASEGTGSQSYEQYF. CDR3 bases: TGTGCCAGCGAGGGGACCGGGAGTCAATCCTACGAGCAGTACTTC.

The chain is built from TRBV12-3 or TRBV12-4 and TRBJ2-5, with 9 bases matching TRBD2. The V gene end was trimmed by 2 bases and the J gene end by 7 bases; junction bases not matched to a gene: 5. This CDR3 spans 14 amino acids. CDR3 loop: CASSLLVSGGTQYF. The CDR3 DNA reads as TGTGCCAGCAGTTTACTGGTTAGCGGGGGGACCCAGTACTTC.

The chain joins TRBV29-1 to TRBJ2-4; maybe TRBD2 (6 bases). With the DNA end fitting TRBJ2-7 better, the J assignment may be wrong. Germline loops: CDR1 SQVTM, CDR2 ANQGSEA. The CDR3 has 13 residues. The CDR3, as DNA: TGCAGCGTTGGTTCTCTGGCGGGGTTCGAGCAGTACTTC. Residues: CSVGSLAGFEQYF.

This clonotype appeared a few times. The genes are TRBV29-1 and TRBJ2-7; TRBD2 might be the D (5 bases). The CDR3 spans 12 residues. Trimming stripped 4 bases from V and 2 bases from J, with 9 bases between. Germline assignment: CDR1 SQVTM and CDR2 ANQGSEA. The CDR3 DNA sequence: TGCAGCGTTGGGAGGAATACCTACGAGCAGTACTTC. It encodes CSVGRNTYEQYF.

The CDR3 spells CASSLLPSGELFF. CDR3 bases: TGTGCCAGCAGCTTACTCCCGTCCGGGGAGCTGTTTTTT. This rearrangement joins TRBV11-2 to TRBJ2-2; D uncertain. The CDR3 is 13 residues long. The V and J ends lost 2 bases and 6 bases respectively, with 7 bases between them. Per the germline V gene, CDR1 is SGHAT and CDR2 is FQNNGV. Supplemented by reference TRBV11-2 and TRBJ2-2, the full variable domain reads EAGVAQSPRYKIIEKRQSVAFWCNPISGHATLYWYQQILGQGPKLLIQFQNNGVVDDSQLPKDRFSAERLKGVDSTLKIQPAKLEDSAVYLCASSLLPSGELFFGEGSRLTVL.

The V gene is TRBV7-2, the J gene TRBJ2-7; 12 bases map to TRBD1. The J call may be in error: the DNA end matches TRBJ2-5 better. The CDR3 loop spans 15 amino acids. Germline CDR1 SGHTA, CDR2 FQGNSA. This CDR3 reads CASSFPGQGAETQYF. CDR3 DNA: TGTGCCAGCAGCTTTCCGGGACAGGGGGCGGAGACCCAGTACTTC.

This clonotype was picked up a small number of times. J is TRBJ1-2 and V is TRBV15; no reliable D call. V dropped 5 bases and J dropped 4 bases, with 17 bases sitting between them. Germline CDR1 and CDR2: LNHNV and YYDKDF (reference sequence). This CDR3 has 15 amino acids. The CDR3, as DNA: TGTGCCACCAGCCGGAACCCCCGGGTCTCCTATGGCTACACCTTC. Amino acids: CATSRNPRVSYGYTF.